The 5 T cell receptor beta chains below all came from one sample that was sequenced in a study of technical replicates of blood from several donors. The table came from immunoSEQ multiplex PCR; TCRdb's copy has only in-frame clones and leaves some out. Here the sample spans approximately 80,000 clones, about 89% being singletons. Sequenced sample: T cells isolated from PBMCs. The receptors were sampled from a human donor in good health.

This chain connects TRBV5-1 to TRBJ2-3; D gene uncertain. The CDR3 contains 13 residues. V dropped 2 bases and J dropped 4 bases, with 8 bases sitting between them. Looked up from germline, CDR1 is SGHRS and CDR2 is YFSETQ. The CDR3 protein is CASSFSVADTQYF. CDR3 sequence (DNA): TGCGCCAGCAGCTTTAGTGTGGCAGATACGCAGTATTTT.

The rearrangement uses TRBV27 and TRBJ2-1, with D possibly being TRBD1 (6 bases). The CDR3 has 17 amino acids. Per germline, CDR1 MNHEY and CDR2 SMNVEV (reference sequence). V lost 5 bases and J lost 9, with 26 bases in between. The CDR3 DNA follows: TGTGCCAGCAGTCCAACCATTCGGGACACAACTCGGAGTGAGCAGTTCTTC. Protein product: CASSPTIRDTTRSEQFF.

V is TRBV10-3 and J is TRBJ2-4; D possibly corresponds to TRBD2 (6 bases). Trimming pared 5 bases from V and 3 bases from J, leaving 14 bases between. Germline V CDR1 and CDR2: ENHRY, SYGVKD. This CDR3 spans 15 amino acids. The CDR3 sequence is CAISFWREGKNIQYF. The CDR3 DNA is TGTGCCATCAGTTTCTGGCGGGAAGGCAAAAACATTCAGTACTTC.

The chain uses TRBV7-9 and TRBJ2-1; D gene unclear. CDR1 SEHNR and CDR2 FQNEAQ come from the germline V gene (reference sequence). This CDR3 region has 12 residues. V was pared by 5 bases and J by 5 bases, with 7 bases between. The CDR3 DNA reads TGTGCCAGCAGCCTCCTTAACAATGAGCAGTTCTTC. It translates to CASSLLNNEQFF.

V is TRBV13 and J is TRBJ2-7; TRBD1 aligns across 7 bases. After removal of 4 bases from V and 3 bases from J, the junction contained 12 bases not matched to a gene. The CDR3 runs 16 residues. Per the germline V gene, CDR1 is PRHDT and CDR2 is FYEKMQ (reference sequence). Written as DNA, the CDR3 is TGTGCCAGCAGCTCACCTATGGAAGGGACAGACTACGAGCAGTACTTC. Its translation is CASSSPMEGTDYEQYF.